Listed below are T cell receptor beta chains from one sample, sequenced in a study of PD-L1 blockade in urothelial cancer. The assay was immunoSEQ multiplex PCR, and TCRdb's table has in-frame clones only and misses some. The sample includes approximately 28,000 clones, 80% to 90% of them seen just once. Source: PBMCs, taken around atezolizumab (anti-PD-L1) treatment. The receptors were gathered from a man in his 70s with urothelial cancer. CDR3s include the opening cysteine and the closing phenylalanine or tryptophan. A D gene is named only where the DNA matches it firmly. Size is omitted from some rows. Given values are once, few, many or a class for expanded clones.

CDR3 DNA: TGTGCCAGCAGTTTAGACAGGTCCTATGGCTACACCTTC
CDR3 protein: CASSLDRSYGYTF
J gene: TRBJ1-2
clone size: NA
V gene: TRBV28
D gene: NA

CDR3 DNA: TGTGCCAGCAGTGCCAGCGGTAGCTCCTACAATGAGCAGTTCTTC
CDR3 protein: CASSASGSSYNEQFF
J gene: TRBJ2-1
clone size: NA
V gene: TRBV6-5
D gene: NA

CDR3 DNA: TGCGCCAGCAGCTTGGTTAGCGGGGGGGTATGGGAGCAGTACTTC
CDR3 protein: CASSLVSGGVWEQYF
J gene: TRBJ2-7
clone size: NA
V gene: TRBV5-1
D gene: TRBD2

CDR3 DNA: TGTGCCAGCAGCAAGGGGGTTGGCTACGAGCAGTACTTC
CDR3 protein: CASSKGVGYEQYF
J gene: TRBJ2-7
clone size: NA
V gene: TRBV7-8
D gene: NA

CDR3 DNA: TGTGCCAGCAGTTACTCGTCGGGGGGAATCGGGGATACGCAGTATTTT
CDR3 protein: CASSYSSGGIGDTQYF
J gene: TRBJ2-3
clone size: NA
V gene: TRBV6-6
D gene: TRBD2

CDR3 DNA: TGTGCCAGCAGCCCTGGACAGGGGGCCACCGGGGAGCTGTTTTTT
CDR3 protein: CASSPGQGATGELFF
J gene: TRBJ2-2
clone size: NA
V gene: TRBV7-8
D gene: TRBD1

CDR3 DNA: TGCGCCAGCAGCTTGGAGGGGGATGGTAGCACAGATACGCAGTATTTT
CDR3 protein: CASSLEGDGSTDTQYF
J gene: TRBJ2-3
clone size: few
V gene: TRBV5-1
D gene: NA

CDR3 DNA: TGTGCCAGTAGTACCCGGACTAGCGGGAGCTTTGGTGAGCAGTTCTTC
CDR3 protein: CASSTRTSGSFGEQFF
J gene: TRBJ2-1
clone size: NA
V gene: TRBV19
D gene: TRBD2

CDR3 DNA: TGTGCCAGCACCAGTCCCGGGACAGGTAACACTGAAGCTTTCTTT
CDR3 protein: CASTSPGTGNTEAFF
J gene: TRBJ1-1
clone size: NA
V gene: TRBV6-1
D gene: TRBD1

CDR3 DNA: TGTGCCAGCAGCTTAAACTCTCCGGGGAATTCACCCCTCCACTTT
CDR3 protein: CASSLNSPGNSPLHF
J gene: TRBJ1-6
clone size: NA
V gene: TRBV7-2
D gene: NA

CDR3 DNA: TGTGCCAGTAGTATAAGTAGAGGAGGGTTGAGTACCGGGGAGCTGTTTTTT
CDR3 protein: CASSISRGGLSTGELFF
J gene: TRBJ2-2
clone size: NA
V gene: TRBV19
D gene: NA

CDR3 DNA: TGTGCCAGTAGTATTTGGAACAGGGGCTCCTCTGGGGCCAACGTCCTGACTTTC
CDR3 protein: CASSIWNRGSSGANVLTF
J gene: TRBJ2-6
clone size: NA
V gene: TRBV19
D gene: TRBD1

CDR3 DNA: TGTGCCAGCAGCCTGGGGGGGCGGACTGAAGCTTTCTTT
CDR3 protein: CASSLGGRTEAFF
J gene: TRBJ1-1
clone size: NA
V gene: TRBV27
D gene: NA

CDR3 DNA: TGTGCCAGCAGCTTTGATAGCGGGGCCTACGAGCAGTACTTC
CDR3 protein: CASSFDSGAYEQYF
J gene: TRBJ2-7
clone size: once
V gene: TRBV12-1
D gene: NA

CDR3 DNA: TGTGCCAGCAGCTCCGGAGCCACTAGCGGGAGGGCCGCAAATGAGCAGTTCTTC
CDR3 protein: CASSSGATSGRAANEQFF
J gene: TRBJ2-1
clone size: once
V gene: TRBV7-3
D gene: TRBD2

CDR3 DNA: TGCGCCAGCAGCTCTCGACTGGCAACTAATGAAAAACTGTTTTTT
CDR3 protein: CASSSRLATNEKLFF
J gene: TRBJ1-4
clone size: NA
V gene: TRBV5-1
D gene: NA

CDR3 DNA: TGTGCCAGCAGTTTCAAGGGGAGGGGAGCGAACACTGAAGCTTTCTTT
CDR3 protein: CASSFKGRGANTEAFF
J gene: TRBJ1-1
clone size: NA
V gene: TRBV27
D gene: NA

CDR3 DNA: TGTGCCAGCAGCTTAGGGGGGGGGACCGAAAACATTCAGTACTTC
CDR3 protein: CASSLGGGTENIQYF
J gene: TRBJ2-4
clone size: once
V gene: TRBV11-3
D gene: TRBD2

CDR3 DNA: TGTGCCAGCTCACCAGGGACTTACAATGAGCAGTTCTTC
CDR3 protein: CASSPGTYNEQFF
J gene: TRBJ2-1
clone size: once
V gene: TRBV18
D gene: NA

CDR3 DNA: TGCAGCGTCGCTTCCTTGACAGGGGGTGGAAACACCATATATTTT
CDR3 protein: CSVASLTGGGNTIYF
J gene: TRBJ1-3
clone size: NA
V gene: TRBV29-1
D gene: TRBD1

CDR3 DNA: TGTGCCAGCAGTGCGCGGGGACAGTTCACAGATACGCAGTATTTT
CDR3 protein: CASSARGQFTDTQYF
J gene: TRBJ2-3
clone size: NA
V gene: TRBV2
D gene: NA

CDR3 DNA: TGTGCCAGCTCACCATCGGGACAGGGAACAACTAATGAAAAACTGTTTTTT
CDR3 protein: CASSPSGQGTTNEKLFF
J gene: TRBJ1-4
clone size: NA
V gene: TRBV18
D gene: TRBD1

CDR3 DNA: TGTGCCAGCAGTTACTCGAGACGAGACTTAGGCTACACCTTC
CDR3 protein: CASSYSRRDLGYTF
J gene: TRBJ1-2
clone size: NA
V gene: TRBV6-5
D gene: NA

CDR3 DNA: TGTGCCAGCAGTTTATTAAGCTGGACTAGATCAGATACGCAGTATTTT
CDR3 protein: CASSLLSWTRSDTQYF
J gene: TRBJ2-3
clone size: NA
V gene: TRBV28
D gene: TRBD2

CDR3 DNA: TGTGCCAGCAGTTTTAGGCGGGAGGGCCGTGAGACCCAGTACTTC
CDR3 protein: CASSFRREGRETQYF
J gene: TRBJ2-5
clone size: NA
V gene: TRBV27
D gene: TRBD2